A selection of T cell receptor beta chains follows, all from one sample in a study of shared clonotypes between healthy human individuals. TCRdb keeps only in-frame clones here, not all; method: immunoSEQ multiplex PCR. The sample includes about 1 million clones, roughly 80% of them seen just once. The sample consisted of memory CD4+ T cells sorted from blood. The source of these receptors is a man aged 18 to 29 in good health. The CDR3 runs from the conserved cysteine through the conserved F or W. A D gene is named only where the DNA matches it firmly. Clone size, where shown, is once, few, many, or a class for clones that have expanded.

j_call,v_call,clone_size,d_call,cdr3_aa,cdr3_nt
TRBJ2-7,TRBV5-1,NA,TRBD1,CASSLARTGAPYEQYF,TGCGCCAGCAGCTTGGCAAGGACAGGGGCCCCCTACGAGCAGTACTTC
TRBJ2-7,TRBV30,NA,TRBD1,CAHSSGGHEQYF,TGTGCCCATTCATCAGGGGGACACGAGCAGTACTTC
TRBJ2-5,TRBV19,NA,TRBD1,CASSIIQGGQETQYF,TGTGCCAGTAGTATAATACAGGGGGGCCAAGAGACCCAGTACTTC
TRBJ2-1,TRBV30,NA,NA,CAWSTVEQFF,TGTGCCTGGAGTACGGTTGAGCAGTTCTTC
TRBJ2-5,TRBV4-2,many,NA,CASSQDWSMSETQYF,TGTGCCAGCAGCCAAGATTGGTCGATGTCAGAGACCCAGTACTTC
TRBJ1-2,TRBV11-2,NA,NA,CASSLAPRRGGGTNYGYTF,TGTGCCAGCAGCTTAGCCCCCCGGCGGGGGGGAGGAACGAACTATGGCTACACCTTC
TRBJ1-2,TRBV30,NA,NA,CAWSEKNYGYTF,TGTGCCTGGAGTGAGAAAAACTATGGCTACACCTTC
TRBJ2-3,TRBV28,NA,TRBD1,CASSLWGTGGGTDTQYF,TGTGCCAGCAGTTTATGGGGGACAGGGGGCGGGACAGATACGCAGTATTTT
TRBJ1-5,TRBV6-6,NA,NA,CGTASYSNQPQHF,TGTGGGACAGCCTCTTATAGCAATCAGCCCCAGCATTTT
TRBJ2-1,TRBV5-1,few,NA,CASSLGEAQSYNEQFF,TGCGCCAGCAGCCTAGGGGAGGCTCAATCCTACAATGAGCAGTTCTTC
TRBJ2-7,TRBV7-9,NA,NA,CASSFTVKSEQYF,TGTGCCAGCAGCTTCACAGTAAAAAGCGAGCAGTACTTC
TRBJ1-2,TRBV19,NA,NA,CASGNKGGLPRAYGYTF,TGTGCCAGTGGGAATAAGGGAGGCCTCCCACGGGCCTATGGCTACACCTTC
TRBJ2-5,TRBV6-1,few,NA,CASAGLGETQYF,TGTGCCAGCGCTGGGCTAGGAGAGACCCAGTACTTC
TRBJ1-1,TRBV7-9,few,TRBD1,CASSPGQGAFNEAFF,TGTGCCAGCAGCCCGGGACAGGGGGCGTTCAATGAAGCTTTCTTT
TRBJ2-1,TRBV2,NA,NA,CASSQTIEQFF,TGTGCCAGCAGTCAAACCATTGAGCAGTTCTTC
TRBJ1-3,TRBV30,once,NA,CAWSSSGNTIYF,TGTGCCTGGAGTTCCTCTGGAAACACCATATATTTT
TRBJ2-4,TRBV4-3,NA,NA,CASSQEKGGRGALNIQYF,TGCGCCAGCAGCCAAGAGAAAGGCGGCAGGGGAGCCCTAAACATTCAGTACTTC
TRBJ2-7,TRBV28,NA,TRBD1,CASSICRGLECEQYF,TGTGCCAGCAGTATATGCAGGGGGCTTGAGTGCGAGCAGTACTTC
TRBJ2-1,TRBV15,NA,TRBD2,CATSRDFLAGVKNEQFF,TGTGCCACCAGCAGAGATTTTCTGGCGGGGGTTAAGAATGAGCAGTTCTTC
TRBJ2-1,TRBV11-2,once,NA,CASAKVAGSYNEQFF,TGTGCCAGCGCCAAGGTGGCGGGATCCTACAATGAGCAGTTCTTC
TRBJ1-2,TRBV10-3,NA,TRBD1,CAIKGDSNPNYGYTF,TGTGCCATCAAGGGGGACAGCAACCCTAACTATGGCTACACCTTC
TRBJ2-5,TRBV7-9,once,TRBD1,CASEGAKTQYF,TGTGCCAGCGAGGGGGCGAAGACCCAGTACTTC
TRBJ2-7,TRBV14,few,TRBD2,CASSQGRLRGGNYEQYF,TGTGCCAGCAGCCAAGGACGTCTGCGGGGGGGGAACTACGAGCAGTACTTC
TRBJ1-6,TRBV25-1,once,TRBD1,CASSVGQGLRPLHF,TGTGCCAGCAGTGTGGGACAGGGGCTCCGGCCCCTCCACTTT
TRBJ1-3,TRBV4-3,few,NA,CASSQDGFTGNTIYF,TGCGCCAGCAGCCAAGACGGGTTTACTGGAAACACCATATATTTT
TRBJ2-3,TRBV7-7,NA,NA,CASSLSSDGNTQYF,TGTGCTAGCAGCTTATCTTCCGACGGTAATACGCAGTATTTT
TRBJ2-3,TRBV7-2,NA,NA,CASSSQDPTDTQYF,TGTGCCAGCAGCTCCCAGGACCCCACAGATACGCAGTATTTT
TRBJ1-5,TRBV5-6,NA,NA,CASSLGGYPNQPQHF,TGTGCCAGCAGCTTGGGGGGGTATCCTAATCAGCCCCAGCATTTT
TRBJ1-2,TRBV30,NA,NA,CAWSVPWGFDGYGYTF,TGTGCCTGGAGTGTACCGTGGGGGTTCGACGGCTATGGCTACACCTTC
TRBJ2-7,TRBV11-1,NA,NA,CASSFQRVSYEQYF,TGTGCCAGCAGCTTCCAGAGGGTCTCCTACGAGCAGTACTTC
TRBJ2-5,TRBV2,NA,NA,CASMRGTEGETQYF,TGTGCCAGCATGCGGGGTACCGAAGGAGAGACCCAGTACTTC
TRBJ2-1,TRBV5-4,NA,TRBD2,CASSPRTSGSYNEQFF,TGTGCCAGCAGCCCAAGGACTAGCGGAAGCTACAATGAGCAGTTCTTC
TRBJ1-2,TRBV5-4,few,NA,CASSSGSARVF,TGTGCCAGCAGCTCCGGGAGTGCAAGGGTCTTC
TRBJ1-6,TRBV5-6,NA,NA,CASSLASANNSPLHF,TGTGCCAGCAGCTTGGCTTCGGCTAATAATTCACCCCTCCACTTT
TRBJ1-6,TRBV7-2,NA,NA,CASSGAADNSPLHF,TGTGCCAGCAGCGGGGCAGCAGATAATTCACCCCTCCACTTT
TRBJ2-1,TRBV2,NA,NA,CASKGYNEQFF,TGTGCCAGCAAGGGCTACAATGAGCAGTTCTTC
TRBJ2-5,TRBV7-2,NA,TRBD2,CASSFSGTSGGKRETQYF,TGTGCCAGCAGCTTTTCCGGGACTAGCGGGGGGAAGCGGGAGACCCAGTACTTC
TRBJ2-3,TRBV18,NA,NA,CASSPSLVSSSTDTQYF,TGTGCCAGCTCACCGAGTTTAGTGAGCTCTAGCACAGATACGCAGTATTTT
TRBJ2-7,TRBV6-5,NA,NA,CASTPNYEQYF,TGTGCCAGCACTCCAAACTACGAGCAGTACTTC
TRBJ1-2,TRBV5-1,once,NA,CASAPAVNYGYTF,TGCGCCAGCGCGCCGGCTGTGAACTATGGCTACACCTTC
TRBJ1-2,TRBV5-1,NA,NA,CASSWDGNYGYTF,TGCGCCAGCAGCTGGGACGGCAACTATGGCTACACCTTC
TRBJ2-4,TRBV27,once,NA,CASSFLYENKNIQYF,TGTGCCAGCAGTTTTCTATACGAAAACAAAAACATTCAGTACTTC
TRBJ1-5,TRBV6-1,NA,NA,CASSQRTAGNQPQHF,TGTGCCAGCAGTCAACGGACAGCGGGCAATCAGCCCCAGCATTTT
TRBJ2-5,TRBV6-1,NA,TRBD2,CASSEGGASGMYQETQYF,TGTGCCAGCAGTGAAGGGGGGGCTAGCGGGATGTACCAAGAGACCCAGTACTTC
TRBJ2-1,TRBV5-6,NA,TRBD2,CASSLFSGGSPNEQFF,TGTGCCAGCAGCTTGTTCAGCGGGGGGTCGCCCAATGAGCAGTTCTTC
TRBJ2-3,TRBV5-8,NA,TRBD2,CASRLGTSGPDTQYF,TGTGCCAGCAGACTCGGGACTAGCGGACCAGATACGCAGTATTTT
TRBJ1-2,TRBV2,few,NA,CASNRVIGYTF,TGTGCCAGCAATCGGGTTATTGGCTACACCTTC
TRBJ2-3,TRBV7-9,few,NA,CASSSTGRGYTDTQYF,TGTGCCAGCAGCTCGACGGGCAGGGGATACACAGATACGCAGTATTTT
TRBJ2-6,TRBV7-2,NA,NA,CASSLVAGMLKSGANVLTF,TGTGCCAGCAGCTTAGTCGCAGGGATGCTAAAATCTGGGGCCAACGTCCTGACTTTC
TRBJ2-1,TRBV2,NA,TRBD1,CASSERTGGYNEQFF,TGTGCCAGCAGTGAAAGGACAGGGGGCTACAATGAGCAGTTCTTC
TRBJ1-1,TRBV2,NA,NA,CASSREGGTEAFF,TGTGCCAGCAGTCGTGAGGGAGGAACTGAAGCTTTCTTT
TRBJ1-2,TRBV5-5,NA,NA,CASSFVNYGYTF,TGTGCCAGCAGCTTTGTGAACTATGGCTACACCTTC
TRBJ1-2,TRBV30,few,TRBD1,CAWMGQGAVGYTF,TGTGCCTGGATGGGTCAGGGGGCCGTTGGCTACACCTTC
TRBJ2-5,TRBV7-3,once,NA,CASSLSPAHETQYF,TGTGCCAGCAGCTTATCGCCAGCCCACGAGACCCAGTACTTC
TRBJ2-1,TRBV10-1,NA,TRBD1,CASSESVGTGGGNEQFF,TGCGCCAGCAGTGAGTCGGTGGGGACAGGGGGGGGCAATGAGCAGTTCTTC